This TCR beta chain stems from a study of CD8 T cell repertoires and HIV-1 epitope variants. Study information: Each of Twenty-five Gag and Nef epitope peptides stimulated a separate culture. The baseline condition was 1M T cells left uncultured. Epitopes were three Gag families plus Nef HW9 and YT9. Overall study results and limits: Beta chains alone show antigen proliferation, not cytokine profile or function.

TCRdb's copy holds only in-frame clones and misses some; the assay was immunoSEQ multiplex PCR. The profile shows a few thousand clones, about 67% of them singletons. For this clone: Its cognate antigen is unknown.

CDR1 and CDR2 from the germline V gene are SNHLY and FYNNEI. V lost 2 bases to trimming and J lost 5 bases, with 13 bases between them. The CDR3 sequence is 15 residues long. The chain has TRBV2 and TRBJ2-1; no reliable D call. The sequence was obtained from a male donor with HIV. The sequenced sample was cultured CD8+ T cells derived from PBMCs. CDR3 in DNA: TGTGCCAGCAGTGAACGAGGTGGGTCCCACAATGAGCAGTTCTTC. Amino acid sequence: CASSERGGSHNEQFF. Based on the CDR3 plus reference TRBV2 and TRBJ2-1, the full variable domain is EPEVTQTPSHQVTQMGQEVILRCVPISNHLYFYWYRQILGQKVEFLVSFYNNEISEKSEIFDDQFSVERPDGSNFTLKIRSTKLEDSAMYFCASSERGGSHNEQFFGPGTRLTVL.